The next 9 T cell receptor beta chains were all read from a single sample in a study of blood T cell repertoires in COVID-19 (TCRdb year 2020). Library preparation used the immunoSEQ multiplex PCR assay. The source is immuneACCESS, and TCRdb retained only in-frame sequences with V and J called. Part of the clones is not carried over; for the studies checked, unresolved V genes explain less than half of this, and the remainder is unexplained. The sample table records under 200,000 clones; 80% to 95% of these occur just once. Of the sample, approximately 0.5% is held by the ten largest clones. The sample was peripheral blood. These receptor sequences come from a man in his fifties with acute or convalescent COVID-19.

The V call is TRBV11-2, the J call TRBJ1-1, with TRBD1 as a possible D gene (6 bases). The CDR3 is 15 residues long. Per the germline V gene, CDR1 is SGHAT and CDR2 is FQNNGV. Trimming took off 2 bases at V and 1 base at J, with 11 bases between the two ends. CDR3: CASSLSPGANTEAFF. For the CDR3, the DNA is TGTGCCAGCAGCTTATCTCCAGGGGCGAACACTGAAGCTTTCTTT.

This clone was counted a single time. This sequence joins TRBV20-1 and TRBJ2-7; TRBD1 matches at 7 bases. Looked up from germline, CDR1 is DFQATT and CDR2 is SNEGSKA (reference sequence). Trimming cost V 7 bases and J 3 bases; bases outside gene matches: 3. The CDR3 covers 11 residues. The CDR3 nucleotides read TGCAGTGGTCGGGACAGCTACGAGCAGTACTTC. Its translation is CSGRDSYEQYF.

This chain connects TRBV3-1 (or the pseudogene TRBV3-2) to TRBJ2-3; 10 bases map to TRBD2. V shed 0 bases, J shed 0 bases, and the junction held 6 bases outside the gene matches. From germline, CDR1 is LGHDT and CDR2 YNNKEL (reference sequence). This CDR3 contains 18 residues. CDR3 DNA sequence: TGTGCCAGCAGCCAAGATCGCCTAGCGGGAGCGAGCACAGATACGCAGTATTTT. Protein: CASSQDRLAGASTDTQYF.

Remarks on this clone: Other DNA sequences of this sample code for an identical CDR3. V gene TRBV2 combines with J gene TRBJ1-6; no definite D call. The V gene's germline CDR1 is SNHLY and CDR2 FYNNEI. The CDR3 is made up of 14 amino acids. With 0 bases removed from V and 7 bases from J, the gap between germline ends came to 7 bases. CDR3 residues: CASSEARLNSPLHF. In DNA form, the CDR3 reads TGTGCCAGCAGTGAAGCCAGATTGAATTCACCCCTCCACTTT.

CDR3: CASRATGDTQYF. The DNA of the CDR3 is TGTGCCAGCAGGGCGACAGGAGATACGCAGTATTTT. The chain carries TRBV27 and TRBJ2-3; perhaps TRBD1 as D (6 bases). The germline V and J ends were trimmed by 6 bases and 5 bases, with 9 bases remaining between them. This CDR3 is built from 12 residues. The germline CDR1 and CDR2 sequences are MNHEY and SMNVEV (reference sequence).

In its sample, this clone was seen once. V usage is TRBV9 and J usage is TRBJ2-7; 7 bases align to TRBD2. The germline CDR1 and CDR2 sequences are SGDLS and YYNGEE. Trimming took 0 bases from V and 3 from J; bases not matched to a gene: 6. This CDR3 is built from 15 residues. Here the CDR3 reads CASSVEASGDYEQYF. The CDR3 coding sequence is TGTGCCAGCAGCGTAGAAGCTAGCGGAGACTACGAGCAGTACTTC.

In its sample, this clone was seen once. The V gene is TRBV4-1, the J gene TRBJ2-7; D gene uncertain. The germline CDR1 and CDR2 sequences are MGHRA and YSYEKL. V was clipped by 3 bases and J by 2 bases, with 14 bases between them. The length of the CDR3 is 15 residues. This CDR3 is CASSHFPGEPYEQYF. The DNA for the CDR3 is TGCGCCAGCAGCCATTTCCCAGGCGAACCCTACGAGCAGTACTTC.

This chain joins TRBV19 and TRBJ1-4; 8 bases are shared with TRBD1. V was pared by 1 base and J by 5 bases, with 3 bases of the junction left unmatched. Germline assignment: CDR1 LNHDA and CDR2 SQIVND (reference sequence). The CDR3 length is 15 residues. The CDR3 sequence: CASSIGTGMNEKLFF. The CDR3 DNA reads TGTGCCAGTAGTATAGGGACAGGGATGAATGAAAAACTGTTTTTT. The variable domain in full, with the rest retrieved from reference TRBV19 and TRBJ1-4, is DGGITQSPKYLFRKEGQNVTLSCEQNLNHDAMYWYRQDPGQGLRLIYYSQIVNDFQKGDIAEGYSVSREKKESFPLTVTSAQKNPTAFYLCASSIGTGMNEKLFFGSGTQLSVL.

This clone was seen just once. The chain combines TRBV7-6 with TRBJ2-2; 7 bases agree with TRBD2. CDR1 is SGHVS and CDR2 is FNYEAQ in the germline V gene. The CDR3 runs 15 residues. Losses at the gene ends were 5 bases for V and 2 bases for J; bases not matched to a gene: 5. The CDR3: CASSRGTTNTGELFF. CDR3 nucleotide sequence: TGTGCCAGCAGCCGAGGGACTACTAACACCGGGGAGCTGTTTTTT.